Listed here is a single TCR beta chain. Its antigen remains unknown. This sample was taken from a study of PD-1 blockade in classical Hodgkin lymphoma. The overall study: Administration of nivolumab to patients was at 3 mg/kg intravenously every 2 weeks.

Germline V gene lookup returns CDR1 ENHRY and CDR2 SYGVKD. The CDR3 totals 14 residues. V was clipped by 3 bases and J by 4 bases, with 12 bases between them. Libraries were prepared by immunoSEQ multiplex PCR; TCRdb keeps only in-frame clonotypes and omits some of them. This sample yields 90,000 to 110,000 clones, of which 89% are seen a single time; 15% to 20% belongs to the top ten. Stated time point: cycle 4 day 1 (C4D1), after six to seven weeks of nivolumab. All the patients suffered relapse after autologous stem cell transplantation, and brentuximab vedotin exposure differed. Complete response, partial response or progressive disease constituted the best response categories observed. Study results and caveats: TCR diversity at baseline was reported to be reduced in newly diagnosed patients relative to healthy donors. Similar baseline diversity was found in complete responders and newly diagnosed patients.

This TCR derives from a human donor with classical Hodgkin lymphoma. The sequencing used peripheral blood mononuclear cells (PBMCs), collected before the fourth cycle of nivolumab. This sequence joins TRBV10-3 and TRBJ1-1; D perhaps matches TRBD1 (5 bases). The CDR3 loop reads CAISDRGGATEAFF. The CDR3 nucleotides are TGTGCCATCAGTGACCGGGGAGGGGCCACTGAAGCTTTCTTT.